Sequencing of this T cell receptor beta chain was carried out in a study of blood T cell repertoires in COVID-19. Study-wide context: From T cells, B-cell-depleted T cells, or PBMCs came the material, which was cDNA or gDNA.

Trimming cost V 0 bases and J 6 bases, with 24 bases left between them. Per germline, CDR1 GTSNPN and CDR2 SVGIG (reference sequence). This CDR3 has 17 amino acids. Which cohort a participant joined came from the clinical history participants gave. Original analysis: Reference gene primers were amplified, and this amplification served to estimate nucleated cell counts. The data were produced by immunoSEQ multiplex PCR, yet TCRdb's version contains in-frame clones alone and is incomplete. The V and J calls and clone size were taken over from that table, and D and trimming were inferred from the DNA. The profile shows about 250,000 clones, roughly 85% of them singletons.

Specimen: PBMCs or T cells enriched from blood (not recorded which). This clonotype originated in a woman in her forties or fifties with acute COVID-19. The V gene is TRBV30, the J gene TRBJ2-7; tentative D call: TRBD2 (7 bases). CDR3 in DNA: TGTGCCTGGAGTGTTATGGGTGCGGGGGCGAAGTTGGTCGAGCAGTACTTC. Its protein is CAWSVMGAGAKLVEQYF.